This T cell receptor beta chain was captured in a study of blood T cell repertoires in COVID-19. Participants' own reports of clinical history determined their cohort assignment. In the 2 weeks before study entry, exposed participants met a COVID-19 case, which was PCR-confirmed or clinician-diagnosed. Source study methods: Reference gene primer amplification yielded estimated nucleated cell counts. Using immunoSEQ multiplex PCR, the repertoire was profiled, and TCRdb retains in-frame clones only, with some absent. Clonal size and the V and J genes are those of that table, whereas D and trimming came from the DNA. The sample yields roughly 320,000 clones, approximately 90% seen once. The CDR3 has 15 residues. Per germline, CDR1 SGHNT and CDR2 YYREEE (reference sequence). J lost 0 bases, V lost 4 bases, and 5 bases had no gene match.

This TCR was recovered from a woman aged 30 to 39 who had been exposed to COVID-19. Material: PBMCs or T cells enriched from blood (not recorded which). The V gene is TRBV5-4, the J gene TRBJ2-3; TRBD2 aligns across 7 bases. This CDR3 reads CASSQSGASTDTQYF. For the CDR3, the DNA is TGTGCCAGCAGCCAGAGCGGGGCTAGCACAGATACGCAGTATTTT.